The T cell receptor beta chain described here comes from a study of cytomegalovirus exposure and HLA in healthy donors. Overall study results and limits: Cytomegalovirus-associated TCR beta chains were listed, numbering more than 150.

This clone was found once. Its antigen is as yet unknown. The PCR had 60 Vbeta and 13 Jbeta primers. Assay used: immunoSEQ multiplex PCR; TCRdb lists only in-frame clones, some missing. The sample carries approximately 150,000 clones, around 75% recorded once. The length of the CDR3 is 19 residues. The ends were cut back, 0 bases at V and 4 bases at J, with 24 bases in the middle. Germline V gene data show CDR1 as SGHVS and CDR2 as FQNEAQ. The source is a female donor in good health and CMV-seronegative. This chain uses TRBV7-8 with TRBJ1-2; a weak D match, TRBD1 (6 bases). The sequenced material came from PBMCs. The CDR3 DNA reads as TGTGCCAGCAGCTTAGCTCCAAGGGGACAATGGAGCAATCGCTATGGCTACACCTTC. Its translation: CASSLAPRGQWSNRYGYTF.